This T cell receptor beta chain was captured in a study of T-cell memory formation after mild COVID-19. Study-wide context: Most TCR clusters belonged to a single donor. General observations from the study: Mainly in CM and EM were contracting CD4+ clones; CD8+ were in EMRA.

Turning to this clonotype: Its antigen is not identified.

Sample barcodes and UMIs were carried by the TCR alpha and TCR beta cDNA libraries that 5'RACE generated with constant-segment primers. TCRdb ran MiXCR on the 5' RACE reads and lists one entry per CDR3 protein. The data hold about 410,000 distinct CDR3 sequences, with more than 20% observed a single time. This TCR was recovered from an adult woman who had mild COVID-19 (a few samples of this study predate the infection). Cell type and time point are not known. Material: PBMCs or a T cell subset sorted from them (not recorded which).

CDR3 protein: CASSQRYTYNEQFF. For the CDR3, the DNA is TGTGCCAGCAGCCAGCGGTACACCTACAATGAGCAGTTCTTC. The V call is TRBV3-1, the J call TRBJ2-1; D not certain. V dropped 3 bases and J dropped 2 bases, with 8 bases sitting between them. The V gene's germline CDR1 is LGHDT and CDR2 YNNKEL (reference sequence). This CDR3 comprises 14 residues.